This TCR beta chain was sequenced for a study of fetal regulatory T cell absence and autoimmunity. Background on the study: IPEX patients had exocrine pancreas autoimmunity without clinical diabetes.

This was a survey-level run. Assay: immunoSEQ multiplex PCR; the TCRdb copy retains only in-frame clones and omits some. The sample records some 46,000 clones, about 79% being singletons. This CDR3 is built from 16 residues. Trimming took 0 bases from V and 1 from J; bases not matched to a gene: 0. Per germline, CDR1 KGHSH and CDR2 LQKENI. Points on this clone: Its antigen is unidentified.

General study findings and limits: Some top pancreas TCR clones were over 80-fold enriched versus cord blood. Cord blood and pancreas showed broadly similar TRB gene family usage.

The chain recombines TRBV18 with TRBJ2-3; 11 nucleotides align to TRBD2. Sample: cord blood. The TCR originated in a newborn boy with IPEX syndrome. In DNA, the CDR3 is TGTGCCAGCTCACCACCGGGACTAGCGGGCACAGATACGCAGTATTTT. It specifies CASSPPGLAGTDTQYF. The whole variable domain, filled in from reference TRBV18 and TRBJ2-3, reads NAGVMQNPRHLVRRRGQEARLRCSPMKGHSHVYWYRQLPEEGLKFMVYLQKENIIDESGMPKERFSAEFPKEGPSILRIQQVVRGDSAAYFCASSPPGLAGTDTQYFGPGTRLTVL.